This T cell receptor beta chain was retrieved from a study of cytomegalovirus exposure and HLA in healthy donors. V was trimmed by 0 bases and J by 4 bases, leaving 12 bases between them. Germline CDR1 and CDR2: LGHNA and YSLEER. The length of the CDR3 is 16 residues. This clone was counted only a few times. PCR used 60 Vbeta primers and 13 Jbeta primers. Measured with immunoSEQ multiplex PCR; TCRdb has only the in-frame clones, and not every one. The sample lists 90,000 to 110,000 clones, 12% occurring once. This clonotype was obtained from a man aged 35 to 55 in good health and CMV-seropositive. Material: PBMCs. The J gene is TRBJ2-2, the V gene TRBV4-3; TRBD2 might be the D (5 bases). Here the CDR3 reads CASSQERAETTGELFF. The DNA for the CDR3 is TGCGCCAGCAGCCAAGAGAGGGCGGAGACCACCGGGGAGCTGTTTTTT.